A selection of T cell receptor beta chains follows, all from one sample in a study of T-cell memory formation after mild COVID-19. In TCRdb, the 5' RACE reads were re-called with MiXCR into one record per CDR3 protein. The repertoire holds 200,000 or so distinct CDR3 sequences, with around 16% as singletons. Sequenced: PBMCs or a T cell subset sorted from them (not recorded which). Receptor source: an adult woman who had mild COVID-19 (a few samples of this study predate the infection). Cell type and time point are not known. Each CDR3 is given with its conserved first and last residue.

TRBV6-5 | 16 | CASGLTTPPTNYGYTF
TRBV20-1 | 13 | CSARFPSGETQYF
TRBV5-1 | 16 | CASSPGLAGRTDTQYF
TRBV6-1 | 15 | CASSRTGDSYNEQFF
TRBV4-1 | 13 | CASSPVPGEKLFF
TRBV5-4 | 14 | CASSYPGGNYGYTF
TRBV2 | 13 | CASSPTSPETQYF
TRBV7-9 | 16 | CASSPWGSGRRYEQYF
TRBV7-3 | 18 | CASSPKARVTPGANVLTF
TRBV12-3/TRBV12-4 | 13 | CASRNRSSYEQYF
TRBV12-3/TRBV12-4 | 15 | CASSFQGRSTDTQYF